The next 5 T cell receptor beta chains were all read from a single sample in a study of T cell repertoires in ileal Crohn's disease. Time point here: neoterminal ileum biopsy at postoperative endoscopy, about 6 months after surgery. Profiling relied on immunoSEQ multiplex PCR, and the TCRdb table lists in-frame clones only, not all of them. Of 2,600 or so clones in the sample, 78% were seen once. What was sequenced was ileal tissue. The receptors come from an adult with Crohn's disease.

The chain couples TRBV5-1 to TRBJ1-1; no definite D call. This CDR3 has 14 residues. Germline assignment: CDR1 SGHRS and CDR2 YFSETQ. V gave up 5 bases and J gave up 0 bases, with 11 bases separating them. The CDR3 loop reads CASSREQMNTEAFF. DNA for the CDR3: TGCGCCAGCAGTCGGGAGCAGATGAACACTGAAGCTTTCTTT.

By proportion, this clone is large (0.1 to 1%). The J gene is TRBJ1-4, the V gene TRBV5-6, with 8 positions matching TRBD1. From germline, CDR1 is SGHDT and CDR2 YYEEEE. After removal of 4 bases from V and 13 bases from J, the junction contained 9 bases not matched to a gene. CDR3 length: 13 residues. CDR3 region: CASSPRQGRTLFF. In DNA, the CDR3 is TGTGCCAGCAGCCCGCGACAGGGGAGGACACTGTTTTTT.

The chain is built from TRBV7-9 and TRBJ2-7, with TRBD1 matching over 11 bases. Germline V gives CDR1 SEHNR, CDR2 FQNEAQ (reference sequence). This CDR3 is 15 amino acids long. Trimming cost V 2 bases and J 4 bases; bases outside gene matches: 4. The CDR3 DNA is TGTGCCAGCAGCTTAAAAGGACAGGGGGCATACGAGCAGTACTTC. This gives the protein CASSLKGQGAYEQYF.

The chain recombines TRBV5-1 with TRBJ2-3, with a tentative D call TRBD2 (6 bases). The CDR3 loop spans 16 amino acids. CDR1 is SGHRS, CDR2 YFSETQ, per germline. The ends were cut back, 0 bases at V and 0 bases at J, with 11 bases in the middle. CDR3 amino acids: CASSLGASASTDTQYF. CDR3 coding DNA: TGCGCCAGCAGCTTGGGGGCTAGCGCCAGCACAGATACGCAGTATTTT.

Comments on this clone: Mismatch with germline at one junction end may stem from a read error. The chain couples TRBV11-3 to TRBJ2-1; 8 bases match TRBD2. Germline V gives CDR1 SGHNT, CDR2 YENEEA. The CDR3 loop spans 15 amino acids. CDR3 region: CASSLIAGSYSEQFF. The CDR3 nucleotides are TGTGCCAGCAGCTTAATAGCGGGGTCCTACAGTGAGCAGTTCTTC. The full variable domain, with the rest looked up from reference TRBV11-3 and TRBJ2-1, is EAGVVQSPRYKIIEKKQPVAFWCNPISGHNTLYWYLQNLGQGPELLIRYENEEAVDDSQLPKDRFSAERLKGVDSTLKIQPAELGDSAVYLCASSLIAGSYSEQFFGPGTRLTVL.